This T cell receptor beta chain was sequenced for a study of T cell responses to AZD1222 COVID-19 vaccine. This clone showed up just once. The CDR3 runs 15 residues. The V end lost 5 bases, the J end lost 0 bases, and 11 bases lay between the germline ends. The germline V gene has CDR1 SEHNR and CDR2 FQNEAQ (reference sequence). The repertoire was sequenced with immunoSEQ multiplex PCR; TCRdb's copy has only in-frame clones and lacks some. The table records about 160,000 clones, around 90% of them present only once. The rearrangement links TRBV7-9 to TRBJ2-1; D might be TRBD2 (5 bases). The TCR was taken from an adult in good health. This specimen consisted of peripheral blood, obtained on day 0 of MenACWY control vaccination. CDR3 region: CASSPDFSSYNEQFF. Written as DNA, the CDR3 is TGTGCCAGCAGCCCGGACTTCAGCTCCTACAATGAGCAGTTCTTC. Full variable domain (rest looked up from reference TRBV7-9 and TRBJ2-1): DTGVSQNPRHKITKRGQNVTFRCDPISEHNRLYWYRQTLGQGPEFLTYFQNEAQLEKSRLLSDRFSAERPKGSFSTLEIQRTEQGDSAMYLCASSPDFSSYNEQFFGPGTRLTVL.